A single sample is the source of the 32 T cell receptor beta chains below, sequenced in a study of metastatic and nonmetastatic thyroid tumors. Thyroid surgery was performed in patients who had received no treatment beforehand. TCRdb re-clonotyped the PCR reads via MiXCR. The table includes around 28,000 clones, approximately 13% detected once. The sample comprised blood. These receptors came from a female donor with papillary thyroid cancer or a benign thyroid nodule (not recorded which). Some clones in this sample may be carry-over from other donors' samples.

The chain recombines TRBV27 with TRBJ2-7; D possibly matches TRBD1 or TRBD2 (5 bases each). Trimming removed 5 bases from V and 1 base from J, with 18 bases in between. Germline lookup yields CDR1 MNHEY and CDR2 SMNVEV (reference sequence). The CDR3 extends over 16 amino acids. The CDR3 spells CASSLSRDPLSYEQYF. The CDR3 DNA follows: TGTGCCAGCAGTCTGTCAAGGGACCCTCTTTCCTACGAGCAGTACTTC.

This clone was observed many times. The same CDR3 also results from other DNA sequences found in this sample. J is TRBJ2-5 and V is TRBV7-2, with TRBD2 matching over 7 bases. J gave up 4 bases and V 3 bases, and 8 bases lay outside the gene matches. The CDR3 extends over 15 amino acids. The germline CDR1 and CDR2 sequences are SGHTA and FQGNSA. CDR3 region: CASSFQGGRGETQYF. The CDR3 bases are TGTGCCAGCAGCTTCCAAGGCGGGAGAGGAGAGACCCAGTACTTC.

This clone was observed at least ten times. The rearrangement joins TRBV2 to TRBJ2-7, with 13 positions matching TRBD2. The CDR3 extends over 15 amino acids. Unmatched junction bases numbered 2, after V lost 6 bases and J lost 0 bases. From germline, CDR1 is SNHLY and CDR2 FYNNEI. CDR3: CASRLAGGSSYEQYF. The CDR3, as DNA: TGTGCCAGCAGACTAGCGGGAGGGAGCTCCTACGAGCAGTACTTC.

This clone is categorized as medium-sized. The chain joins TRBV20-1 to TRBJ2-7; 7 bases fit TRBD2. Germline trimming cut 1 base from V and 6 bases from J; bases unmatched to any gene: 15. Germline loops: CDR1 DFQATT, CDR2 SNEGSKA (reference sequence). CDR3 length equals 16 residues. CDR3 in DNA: TGCAGTGCTAGAGCCCTCTTTGCGGGAGATTCGGTCGAGCAGTACTTC. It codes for CSARALFAGDSVEQYF.

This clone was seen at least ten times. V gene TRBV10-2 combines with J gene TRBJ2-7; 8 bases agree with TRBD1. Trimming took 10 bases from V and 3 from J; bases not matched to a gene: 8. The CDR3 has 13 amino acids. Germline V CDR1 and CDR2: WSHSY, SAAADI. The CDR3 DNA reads TGCGCCACCCAGGACAGGGTCGACTACGAGCAGTACTTC. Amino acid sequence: CATQDRVDYEQYF.

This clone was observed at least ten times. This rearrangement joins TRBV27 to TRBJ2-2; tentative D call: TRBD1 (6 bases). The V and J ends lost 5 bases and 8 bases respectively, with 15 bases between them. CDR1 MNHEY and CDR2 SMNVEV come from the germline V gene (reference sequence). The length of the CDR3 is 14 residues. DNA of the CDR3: TGTGCCAGCAGTACACTAGGGGGTTTAGGGGAGCTGTTTTTT. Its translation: CASSTLGGLGELFF.

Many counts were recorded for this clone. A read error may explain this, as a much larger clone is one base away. CDR3 bases: TGTGCCAGCAGTTTATCGGGGGGGGGGACTGAGCAGTTCTTC. Amino acid sequence: CASSLSGGGTEQFF. The chain carries TRBV27 and TRBJ2-1; TRBD2 aligns across 7 bases. CDR1 is MNHEY, CDR2 SMNVEV, per germline (reference sequence). The V gene end was trimmed by 0 bases and the J gene end by 9 bases; junction bases not matched to a gene: 5. The CDR3 runs to 14 residues.

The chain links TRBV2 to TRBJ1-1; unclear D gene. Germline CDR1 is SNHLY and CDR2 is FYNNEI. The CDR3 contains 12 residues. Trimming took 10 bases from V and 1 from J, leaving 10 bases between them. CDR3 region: CAKQRQNTEAFF. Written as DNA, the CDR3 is TGTGCCAAACAACGGCAGAACACTGAAGCTTTCTTT. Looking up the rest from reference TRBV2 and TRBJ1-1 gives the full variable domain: EPEVTQTPSHQVTQMGQEVILRCVPISNHLYFYWYRQILGQKVEFLVSFYNNEISEKSEIFDDQFSVERPDGSNFTLKIRSTKLEDSAMYFCAKQRQNTEAFFGQGTRLTVV.

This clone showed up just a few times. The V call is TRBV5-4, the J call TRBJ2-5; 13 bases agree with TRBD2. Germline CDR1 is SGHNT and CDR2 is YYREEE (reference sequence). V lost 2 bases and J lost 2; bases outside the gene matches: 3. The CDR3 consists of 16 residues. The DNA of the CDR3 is TGTGCCAGCAGCTTAGGACTAGCGGGAGAGCAAGAGACCCAGTACTTC. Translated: CASSLGLAGEQETQYF. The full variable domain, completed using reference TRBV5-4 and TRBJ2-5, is ETGVTQSPTHLIKTRGQQVTLRCSSQSGHNTVSWYQQALGQGPQFIFQYYREEENGRGNFPPRFSGLQFPNYSSELNVNALELDDSALYLCASSLGLAGEQETQYFGPGTRLLVL.

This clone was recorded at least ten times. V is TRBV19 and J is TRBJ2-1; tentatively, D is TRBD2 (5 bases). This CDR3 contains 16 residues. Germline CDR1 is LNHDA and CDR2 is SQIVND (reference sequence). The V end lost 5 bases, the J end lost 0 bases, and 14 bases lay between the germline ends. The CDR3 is CASSGISASSYNEQFF. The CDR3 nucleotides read TGTGCCAGTAGTGGGATTAGCGCGAGCTCCTACAATGAGCAGTTCTTC.

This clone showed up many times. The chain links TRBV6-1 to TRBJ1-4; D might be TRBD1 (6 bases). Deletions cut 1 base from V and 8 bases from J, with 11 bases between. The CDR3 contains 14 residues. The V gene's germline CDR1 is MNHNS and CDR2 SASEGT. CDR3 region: CASSEGQAGEKLFF. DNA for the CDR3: TGTGCCAGCAGTGAAGGACAGGCAGGAGAAAAACTGTTTTTT.

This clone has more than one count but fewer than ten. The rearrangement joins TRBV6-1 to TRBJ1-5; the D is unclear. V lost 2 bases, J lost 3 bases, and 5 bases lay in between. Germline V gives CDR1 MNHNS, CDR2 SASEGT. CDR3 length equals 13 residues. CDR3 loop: CASSEWDNQPQHF. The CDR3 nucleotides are TGTGCCAGCAGTGAATGGGACAATCAGCCCCAGCATTTT.

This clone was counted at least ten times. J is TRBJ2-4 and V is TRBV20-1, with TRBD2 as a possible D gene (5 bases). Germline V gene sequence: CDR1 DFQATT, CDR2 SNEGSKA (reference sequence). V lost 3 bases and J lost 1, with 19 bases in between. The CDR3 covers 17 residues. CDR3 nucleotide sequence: TGCAGTGCTAGCCAAGCGGATTTGCCTCTGGCCAAAAACATTCAGTACTTC. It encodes CSASQADLPLAKNIQYF.

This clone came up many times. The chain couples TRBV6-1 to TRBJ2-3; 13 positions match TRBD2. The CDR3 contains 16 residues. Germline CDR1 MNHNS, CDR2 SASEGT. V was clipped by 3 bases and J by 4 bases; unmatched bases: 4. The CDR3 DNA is TGTGCCAGCAGTGACAACGGACTAGCGGGAGCAGATACGCAGTATTTT. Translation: CASSDNGLAGADTQYF.

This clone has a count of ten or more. The DNA of the CDR3 is TGTGCCAGCAGCTTCCCTAGCACAGATACGCAGTATTTT. Translating gives CASSFPSTDTQYF. The gene calls are TRBV7-8 and TRBJ2-3; D is ambiguous. CDR3 length: 13 residues. V lost 3 bases and J lost 0, with 4 bases in between. Germline V lookup: CDR1 SGHVS, CDR2 FQNEAQ.

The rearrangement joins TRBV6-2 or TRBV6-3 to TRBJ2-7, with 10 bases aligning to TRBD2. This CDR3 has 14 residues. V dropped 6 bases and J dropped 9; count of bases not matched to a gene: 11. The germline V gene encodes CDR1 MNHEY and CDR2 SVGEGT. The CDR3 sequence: CASRWTSGPHWQYF. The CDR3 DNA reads TGTGCCAGCAGGTGGACTAGCGGACCCCACTGGCAGTACTTC.

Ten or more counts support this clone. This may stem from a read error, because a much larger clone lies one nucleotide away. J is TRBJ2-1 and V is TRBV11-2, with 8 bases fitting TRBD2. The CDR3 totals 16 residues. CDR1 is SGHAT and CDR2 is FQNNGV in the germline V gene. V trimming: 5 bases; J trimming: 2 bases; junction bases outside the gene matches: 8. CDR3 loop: CASSRGGHSPYNEQFF. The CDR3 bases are TGTGCCAGCAGCCGGGGGGGCCATAGCCCCTACAATGAGCAGTTCTTC.

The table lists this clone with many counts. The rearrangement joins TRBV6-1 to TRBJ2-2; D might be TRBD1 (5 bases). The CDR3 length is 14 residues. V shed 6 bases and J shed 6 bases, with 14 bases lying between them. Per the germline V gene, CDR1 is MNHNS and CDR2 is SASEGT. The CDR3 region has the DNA TGTGCCAGCAGGATAGGACAAGGGGCCGGGGAGCTGTTTTTT. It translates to CASRIGQGAGELFF.

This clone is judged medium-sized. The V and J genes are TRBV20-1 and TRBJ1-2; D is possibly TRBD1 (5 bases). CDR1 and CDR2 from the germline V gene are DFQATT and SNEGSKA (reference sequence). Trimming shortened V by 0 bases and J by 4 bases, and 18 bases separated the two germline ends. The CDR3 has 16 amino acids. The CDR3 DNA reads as TGCAGTGCTAGAGAGGGCTGGGGGGGGATAAGCTATGGCTACACCTTC. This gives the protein CSAREGWGGISYGYTF.

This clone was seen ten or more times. The chain's CDR3 is CASSLWGGGGAFQPQHF. DNA of the CDR3: TGTGCCAGCAGTTTATGGGGGGGAGGGGGCGCTTTTCAGCCCCAGCATTTT. The genes are TRBV28 and TRBJ1-5; TRBD1 matches 7 bases. The CDR3 is 17 residues long. CDR1 and CDR2 from the germline V gene are MDHEN and SYDVKM. The junction had 11 bases not matched to a gene; V was cut back by 0 bases and J by 6 bases. The full variable domain, with the rest looked up from reference TRBV28 and TRBJ1-5, is DVKVTQSSRYLVKRTGEKVFLECVQDMDHENMFWYRQDPGLGLRLIYFSYDVKMKEKGDIPEGYSVSREKKERFSLILESASTNQTSMYLCASSLWGGGGAFQPQHFGDGTRLSIL.

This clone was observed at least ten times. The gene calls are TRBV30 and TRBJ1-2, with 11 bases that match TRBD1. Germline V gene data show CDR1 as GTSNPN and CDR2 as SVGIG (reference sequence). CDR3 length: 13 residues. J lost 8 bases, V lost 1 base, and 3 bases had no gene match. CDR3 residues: CAWSDRTGGGYTF. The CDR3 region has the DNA TGTGCCTGGAGTGACCGGACAGGGGGCGGCTACACCTTC.

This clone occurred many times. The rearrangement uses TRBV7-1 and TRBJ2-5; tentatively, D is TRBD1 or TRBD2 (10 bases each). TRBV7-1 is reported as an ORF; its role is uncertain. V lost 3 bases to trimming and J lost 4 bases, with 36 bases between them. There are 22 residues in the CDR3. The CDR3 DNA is TGTGCCAGCAGCTCCCGGGACAGGGGAAAAGCGGGAGGGCCGCCTAATCGAGAGACCCAGTACTTC. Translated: CASSSRDRGKAGGPPNRETQYF.

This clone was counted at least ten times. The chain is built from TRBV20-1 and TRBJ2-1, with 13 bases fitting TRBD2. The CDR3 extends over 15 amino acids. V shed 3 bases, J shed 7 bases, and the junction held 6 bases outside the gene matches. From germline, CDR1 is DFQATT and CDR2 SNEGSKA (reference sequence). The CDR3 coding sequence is TGCAGTGCTAGGGGGACTAGCGGGATGGTGAATGAGCAGTTCTTC. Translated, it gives CSARGTSGMVNEQFF.

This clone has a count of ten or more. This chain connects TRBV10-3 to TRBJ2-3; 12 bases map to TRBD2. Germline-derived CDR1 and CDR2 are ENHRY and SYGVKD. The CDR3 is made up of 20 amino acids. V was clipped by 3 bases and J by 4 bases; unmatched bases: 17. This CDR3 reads CAISDSPAKLTSGSPDTQYF. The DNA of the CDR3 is TGTGCCATCAGTGATTCCCCCGCGAAGCTGACTAGCGGGAGCCCAGATACGCAGTATTTT.

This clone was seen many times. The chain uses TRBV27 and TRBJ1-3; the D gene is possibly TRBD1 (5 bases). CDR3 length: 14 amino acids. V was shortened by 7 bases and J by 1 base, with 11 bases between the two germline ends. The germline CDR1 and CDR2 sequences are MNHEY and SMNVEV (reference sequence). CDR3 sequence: CASTSTASGNTIYF. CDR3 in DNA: TGTGCCAGCACATCGACAGCATCTGGAAACACCATATATTTT.

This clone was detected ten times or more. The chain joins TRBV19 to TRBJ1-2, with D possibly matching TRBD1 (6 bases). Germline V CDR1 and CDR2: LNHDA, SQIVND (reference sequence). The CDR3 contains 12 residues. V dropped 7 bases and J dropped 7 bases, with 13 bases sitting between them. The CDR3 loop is CASKQGIRGYTF. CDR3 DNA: TGTGCCAGTAAACAGGGAATTCGTGGCTACACCTTC.

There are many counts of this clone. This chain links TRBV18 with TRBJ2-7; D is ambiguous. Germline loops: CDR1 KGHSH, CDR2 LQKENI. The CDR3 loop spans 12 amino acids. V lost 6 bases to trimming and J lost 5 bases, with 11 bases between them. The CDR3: CASSHYGDEQYF. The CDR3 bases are TGTGCCAGCTCTCATTATGGTGACGAGCAGTACTTC.

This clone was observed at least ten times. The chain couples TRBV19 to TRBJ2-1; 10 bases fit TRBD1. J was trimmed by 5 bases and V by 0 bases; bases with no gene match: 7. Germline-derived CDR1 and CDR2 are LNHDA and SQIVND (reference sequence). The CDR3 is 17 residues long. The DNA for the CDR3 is TGTGCCAGTAGTATAGAGGGACAGGGGAGCGGGAACAATGAGCAGTTCTTC. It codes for CASSIEGQGSGNNEQFF.

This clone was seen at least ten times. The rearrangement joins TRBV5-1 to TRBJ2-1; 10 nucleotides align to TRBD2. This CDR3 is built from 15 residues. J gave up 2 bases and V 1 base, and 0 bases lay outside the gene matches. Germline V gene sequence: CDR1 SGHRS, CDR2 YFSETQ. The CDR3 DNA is TGCGCCAGCAGCTTGACTAGCGGGGCCTACAATGAGCAGTTCTTC. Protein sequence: CASSLTSGAYNEQFF.

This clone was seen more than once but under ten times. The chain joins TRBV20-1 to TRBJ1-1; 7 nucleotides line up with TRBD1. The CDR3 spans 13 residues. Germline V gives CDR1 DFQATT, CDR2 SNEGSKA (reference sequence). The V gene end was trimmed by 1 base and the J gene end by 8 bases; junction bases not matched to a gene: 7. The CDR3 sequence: CSARVLGTAEAFF. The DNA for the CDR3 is TGCAGTGCTAGAGTACTGGGGACAGCAGAAGCTTTCTTT.

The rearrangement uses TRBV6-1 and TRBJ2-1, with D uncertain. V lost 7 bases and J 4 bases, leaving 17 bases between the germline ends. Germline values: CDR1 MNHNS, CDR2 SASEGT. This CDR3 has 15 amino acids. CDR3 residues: CASIRPAGSYNEQFF. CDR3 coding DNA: TGTGCCAGCATTCGTCCGGCCGGCTCATACAATGAGCAGTTCTTC.

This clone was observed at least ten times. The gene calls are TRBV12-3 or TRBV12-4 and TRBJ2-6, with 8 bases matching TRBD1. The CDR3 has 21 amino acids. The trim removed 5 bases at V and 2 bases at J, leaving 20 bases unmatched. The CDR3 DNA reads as TGTGCCAGCAGTCTTAAGGTCCGGACAGGGTTAGCGCTTGCTGGGGCCAACGTCCTGACTTTC. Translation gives CASSLKVRTGLALAGANVLTF.